This TCR beta chain was observed in a study of shared clonotypes between healthy human individuals. Positive CCR7 selection of CD45RO-negative cells yielded the naive CD8 cells, and terminally differentiated effector memory CD45RA+ cells were excluded. Donors, without exception, were Caucasian adults residing in Nashville, Tennessee. Germline V gives CDR1 SGHDN, CDR2 FVKESK. With 1 base clipped from V and 3 bases from J, the junction kept 6 bases outside the gene matches. The CDR3 spans 18 residues. Study-level results: Across a handful of donors, naive CD4 shared approximately 4.5%, naive CD8 more than 3%, memory CD4 more than 2%, memory CD8 about 0.38%. Relative to their counterparts shared across all four donors, non-shared clonotypes exhibited diminished generation probabilities. Generally, estimated richness proved larger in naive subsets than it did in memory subsets.

Of note for this clone: Its matching antigen is unknown.

Libraries were prepared by immunoSEQ multiplex PCR; TCRdb keeps only in-frame clonotypes and omits some of them. There are some 2.1 million clones in the sample; over 85% occur only once, and roughly 1% lies in the top ten. The V call is TRBV14, the J call TRBJ2-1, with 13 bases aligning to TRBD2. What was sequenced was naive CD8+ T cells sorted from blood. This TCR derives from a man between 18 and 29 years old in good health. CDR3 DNA sequence: TGTGCCAGCAGCCAAGTGGATGGACTAGCGGGAGACTACAATGAGCAGTTCTTC. Translation gives CASSQVDGLAGDYNEQFF.